This is a list of T cell receptor beta chains from one sample in a study of T cell responses to AZD1222 COVID-19 vaccine. Produced via immunoSEQ multiplex PCR; TCRdb's table is partial and in-frame only. The sample shows 120,000 or so clones, approximately 86% of them seen only once. Sequenced material: peripheral blood, taken on day 0 of AZD1222 vaccination. The receptor set was obtained from an adult in good health. The CDR3 runs from the conserved cysteine through the conserved F or W. D genes are given only for firm matches. The size of a clone is reported for some rows only, either as once, few or many, or as a class for expanded clones.

-	-	TRBV20-1	TRBJ2-5	CSAGPSETQYF	TGCAGTGCAGGACCCTCAGAGACCCAGTACTTC
-	-	TRBV6-1	TRBJ1-5	CASSELGLNQPQHF	TGTGCCAGCAGTGAATTAGGTCTCAATCAGCCCCAGCATTTT
-	-	TRBV6-6	TRBJ1-5	CASSLWVDSNQPQHF	TGTGCCAGCAGTTTGTGGGTGGATAGCAATCAGCCCCAGCATTTT
-	TRBD2	TRBV5-1	TRBJ2-3	CASSSSSLAVGDTQYF	TGCGCCAGCAGCTCGTCTTCCCTAGCGGTGGGAGATACGCAGTATTTT
-	-	TRBV30	TRBJ1-3	CAWTSGAASGNTIYF	TGTGCCTGGACCTCAGGGGCTGCCTCTGGAAACACCATATATTTT
-	TRBD2	TRBV19	TRBJ2-1	CASSIPGLGMQFF	TGTGCCAGTAGTATCCCGGGACTAGGGATGCAGTTCTTC
-	-	TRBV2	TRBJ1-1	CASSVLENTEAFF	TGTGCCAGCAGTGTGTTGGAGAACACTGAAGCTTTCTTT
once	-	TRBV4-1	TRBJ2-3	CASSSRAVPLSTDTQYF	TGCGCCAGCAGCTCCCGAGCGGTCCCACTCAGCACAGATACGCAGTATTTT
-	-	TRBV5-1	TRBJ1-3	CASSLAGGDQGNTIYF	TGCGCCAGCAGCTTGGCCGGGGGGGACCAAGGAAACACCATATATTTT
-	-	TRBV7-2	TRBJ1-2	CASSHGETGALTYGYTF	TGTGCCAGCAGTCACGGCGAGACGGGGGCCCTAACCTATGGCTACACCTTC
-	TRBD2	TRBV5-1	TRBJ2-7	CASSPRDRGGYEQYF	TGCGCCAGCAGCCCTAGGGACCGGGGGGGATACGAGCAGTACTTC
-	-	TRBV7-8	TRBJ2-7	CASSFGRRSYEQYF	TGTGCCAGCAGCTTTGGACGCCGAAGCTACGAGCAGTACTTC
-	-	TRBV15	TRBJ1-5	CATSRADQPQHF	TGTGCCACCAGCAGAGCCGATCAGCCCCAGCATTTT
-	-	TRBV27	TRBJ2-7	CASSLVPSMPYEQYF	TGTGCCAGCAGTCTCGTCCCGTCAATGCCCTACGAGCAGTACTTC
-	-	TRBV5-6	TRBJ2-1	CASSLEAIYNEQFF	TGTGCCAGCAGCCTCGAGGCGATCTACAATGAGCAGTTCTTC
-	-	TRBV7-2	TRBJ2-7	CASSLGPGLSYEQYF	TGTGCCAGCAGCTTAGGTCCGGGACTGTCCTACGAGCAGTACTTC
-	-	TRBV5-5	TRBJ1-2	CASSPPGNYGYTF	TGTGCCAGCAGCCCCCCAGGGAACTATGGCTACACCTTC
-	-	TRBV7-2	TRBJ1-2	CASSSLTLGNYGYTF	TGTGCCAGCAGCTCCTTGACCCTTGGGAACTATGGCTACACCTTC
-	-	TRBV10-2	TRBJ2-7	CASRGGPGASYEQYF	TGCGCCAGCAGGGGTGGGCCCGGGGCCTCCTACGAGCAGTACTTC
-	-	TRBV19	TRBJ2-7	CASSRGASGTYEQYF	TGTGCCAGTAGCCGGGGGGCTAGCGGAACCTACGAGCAGTACTTC
-	-	TRBV24-1	TRBJ1-5	CATSGTGGTNQPQHF	TGTGCCACCAGTGGAACAGGCGGGACGAATCAGCCCCAGCATTTT
-	-	TRBV7-3	TRBJ2-5	CASSLIGGQGQETQYF	TGTGCCAGCAGCTTAATCGGGGGGCAGGGACAAGAGACCCAGTACTTC
-	TRBD1	TRBV5-1	TRBJ1-2	CASSLGQGAEGYTF	TGCGCCAGCAGCTTAGGACAGGGGGCGGAAGGCTACACCTTC
-	-	TRBV6-5	TRBJ1-5	CASSYSSGREGPQHF	TGTGCCAGCAGTTACTCTTCCGGCCGGGAGGGGCCCCAGCATTTT
once	-	TRBV7-2	TRBJ2-3	CASSLAVRDTQYF	TGTGCCAGCAGCTTAGCTGTGAGAGATACGCAGTATTTT
-	TRBD1	TRBV7-9	TRBJ2-7	CASSPLPTGGVEQYF	TGTGCCAGCAGCCCCCTCCCGACAGGGGGCGTCGAGCAGTACTTC
-	-	TRBV5-5	TRBJ2-5	CASSLALGETQYF	TGTGCCAGCAGCTTGGCACTGGGGGAGACCCAGTACTTC
-	TRBD2	TRBV28	TRBJ2-1	CASRPPGGNNEQFF	TGTGCCAGCAGGCCTCCGGGGGGAAACAATGAGCAGTTCTTC
-	-	TRBV4-1	TRBJ2-3	CASSQESTRGRGFTDTQYF	TGCGCCAGCAGCCAAGAGTCGACTAGAGGGCGGGGATTCACAGATACGCAGTATTTT
-	-	TRBV5-4	TRBJ1-6	CASSPFGNSPLHF	TGTGCCAGCAGCCCCTTTGGGAATTCACCCCTCCACTTT
-	TRBD1	TRBV28	TRBJ1-1	CASRQGQEAFF	TGTGCCAGCAGGCAGGGACAGGAAGCTTTCTTT
-	TRBD1	TRBV18	TRBJ1-2	CASSRTGGNNYGYTF	TGTGCCAGCTCGCGGACAGGGGGCAATAACTATGGCTACACCTTC
-	-	TRBV7-2	TRBJ2-2	CASSLDTITGELFF	TGTGCCAGCAGCTTGGACACAATCACCGGGGAGCTGTTTTTT
-	TRBD1	TRBV11-1	TRBJ1-6	CASSSEQGESPLHF	TGTGCCAGCAGCTCGGAACAGGGGGAATCACCCCTCCACTTT
-	TRBD1	TRBV6-5	TRBJ1-2	CASSKGADYGYTF	TGTGCCAGCTCAAAGGGGGCTGACTATGGCTACACCTTC
-	-	TRBV2	TRBJ2-7	CASSRPHEKQYF	TGTGCCAGCAGTCGACCCCACGAAAAGCAGTACTTC
-	TRBD2	TRBV5-1	TRBJ2-2	CASDSGLANTGELFF	TGCGCCAGCGACAGCGGACTAGCAAACACCGGGGAGCTGTTTTTT
few	TRBD2	TRBV28	TRBJ2-7	CASRPLISGGTWYEQYF	TGTGCCAGCAGACCTCTCATATCGGGGGGGACCTGGTACGAGCAGTACTTC
-	-	TRBV4-1	TRBJ2-7	CASSQGGAGSSSYEQYF	TGCGCCAGCAGCCAAGGGGGGGCAGGGTCATCGAGCTACGAGCAGTACTTC
-	-	TRBV10-3	TRBJ2-7	CAISETQEQYF	TGTGCCATCAGTGAGACCCAGGAGCAGTACTTC
-	TRBD1	TRBV9	TRBJ1-2	CASSAFPGQGRGGYTF	TGTGCCAGCAGCGCTTTCCCCGGACAGGGTAGGGGTGGCTACACCTTC
once	-	TRBV11-2	TRBJ2-7	CASAPLRGANYEQYF	TGTGCCAGCGCTCCATTGCGGGGAGCAAACTACGAGCAGTACTTC
-	TRBD1	TRBV2	TRBJ1-5	CASSYRGSLSNQPQHF	TGTGCCAGCAGTTACAGGGGGTCCCTTAGCAATCAGCCCCAGCATTTT
-	-	TRBV19	TRBJ1-5	CASSISGTNQPQHF	TGTGCCAGTAGTATTAGTGGCACGAATCAGCCCCAGCATTTT
-	-	TRBV27	TRBJ1-6	CASSGPANNSPLHF	TGTGCCAGCAGTGGCCCTGCTAATAATTCACCCCTCCACTTT
-	-	TRBV29-1	TRBJ1-1	CSVEGLVGTEAFF	TGCAGCGTTGAAGGGCTGGTTGGCACTGAAGCTTTCTTT
-	-	TRBV5-5	TRBJ1-1	CASSLSQTNLNTEAFF	TGTGCCAGCAGCTTGAGCCAGACAAACTTGAACACTGAAGCTTTCTTT
-	TRBD1	TRBV5-1	TRBJ2-2	CASSPDRGPVGELFF	TGCGCCAGCAGCCCGGACAGGGGGCCGGTCGGGGAGCTGTTTTTT